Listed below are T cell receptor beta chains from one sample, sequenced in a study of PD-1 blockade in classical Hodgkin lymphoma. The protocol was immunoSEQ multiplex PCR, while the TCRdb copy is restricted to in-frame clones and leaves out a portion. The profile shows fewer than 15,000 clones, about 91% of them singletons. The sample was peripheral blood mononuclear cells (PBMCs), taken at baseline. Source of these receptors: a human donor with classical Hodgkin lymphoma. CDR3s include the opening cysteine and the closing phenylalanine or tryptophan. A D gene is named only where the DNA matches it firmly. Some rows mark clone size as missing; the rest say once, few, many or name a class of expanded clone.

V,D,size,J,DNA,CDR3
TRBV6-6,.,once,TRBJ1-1,TGTGCCAGCAGTTTCCAGGGAGGCACTGAAGCTTTCTTT,CASSFQGGTEAFF
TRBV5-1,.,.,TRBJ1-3,TGCGCCAGCAGCTTGGGCACAACCTCGGGGGCTGGAAACACCATATATTTT,CASSLGTTSGAGNTIYF
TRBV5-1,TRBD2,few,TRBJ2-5,TGCGCCAGCTCGGGACTAGCGGGGGAAGAGACCCAGTACTTC,CASSGLAGEETQYF
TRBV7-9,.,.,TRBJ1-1,TGTGCCAGCAGCGCTCAGGGTGGCACTGAAGCTTTCTTT,CASSAQGGTEAFF
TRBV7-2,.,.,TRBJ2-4,TGTGCCAGCAGCCCAGACTGGGCCAAAAACATTCAGTACTTC,CASSPDWAKNIQYF
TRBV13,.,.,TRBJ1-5,TGTGCCAGCAGCTTGGGACGGAGTAACCAGCCCCAGCATTTT,CASSLGRSNQPQHF
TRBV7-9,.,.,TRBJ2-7,TGTGCCAGCAGCTCCCCGGGGTTGGGGACCTACGAGCAGTACTTC,CASSSPGLGTYEQYF
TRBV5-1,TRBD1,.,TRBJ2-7,TGCGCCAGCAGCGCTACAGGGGGGAATGTCGACGAGCAGTACTTC,CASSATGGNVDEQYF
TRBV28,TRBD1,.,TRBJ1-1,TGTGCCAGCAGTAGGCTGGGACAGAGCTTACCTGAAGCTTTCTTT,CASSRLGQSLPEAFF
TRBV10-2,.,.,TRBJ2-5,TGCGCCAGCAGTGAGTCGATTGGGTTGTCCCAGTACTTC,CASSESIGLSQYF
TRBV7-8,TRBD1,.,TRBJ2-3,TGTGCCAGCAGACCGGGACAGGGACCAGATACGCAGTATTTT,CASRPGQGPDTQYF
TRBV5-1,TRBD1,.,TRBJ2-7,TGCGCCAGCAGCTTGGTGGCCGACAGGGCCTACGAGCAGTACTTC,CASSLVADRAYEQYF
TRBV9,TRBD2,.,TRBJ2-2,TGTGCCAGCAGCAGATCAAGCGGGATCCCCGGGGAGCTGTTTTTT,CASSRSSGIPGELFF
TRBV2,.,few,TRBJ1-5,TGTGCCAGCACGGAGTCGGGCAATCAGCCCCAGCATTTT,CASTESGNQPQHF
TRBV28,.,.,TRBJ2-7,TGTGCCAGCAGTTTAATCGGAGAAGTAAAATACGAGCAGTACTTC,CASSLIGEVKYEQYF
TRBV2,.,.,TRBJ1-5,TGTGCCAGCAGTAGTCCGGGGGGGGGCAATCAGCCCCAGCATTTT,CASSSPGGGNQPQHF
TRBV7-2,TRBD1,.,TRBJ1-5,TGTGCCAGCAGCGACCTGGGACAGGCTCATCAGCCCCAGCATTTT,CASSDLGQAHQPQHF
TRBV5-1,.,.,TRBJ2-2,TGCGCCAGCAGCCCCGGACAGTCGAACACCGGGGAGCTGTTTTTT,CASSPGQSNTGELFF
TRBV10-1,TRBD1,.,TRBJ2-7,TGCGCCAGCAGTGAGTCGATGACAGGGGGAACCTACGAGCAGTACTTC,CASSESMTGGTYEQYF
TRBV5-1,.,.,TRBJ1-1,TGCGCCAGCAGCTTGATAGTGAACACTGAAGCTTTCTTT,CASSLIVNTEAFF
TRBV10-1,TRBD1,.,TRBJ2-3,TGCGCCAGCAGCCAGGGGGACCCCACAGATACGCAGTATTTT,CASSQGDPTDTQYF
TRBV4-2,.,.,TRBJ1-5,TGTGCCAGCAGCCAAGGGGGTACAGGGTATGGCCAGCCCCAGCATTTT,CASSQGGTGYGQPQHF
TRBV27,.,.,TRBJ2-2,TGTGCCAGCAGTTTATCCCCCGGGGAGCTGTTTTTT,CASSLSPGELFF
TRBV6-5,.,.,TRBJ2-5,TGTGCCAGCAGTAGCGGGGAGACCCAGTACTTC,CASSSGETQYF
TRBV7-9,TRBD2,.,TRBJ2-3,TGTGCCAGCAGCCCCATAGCGGGGGGACTCACAGATACGCAGTATTTT,CASSPIAGGLTDTQYF